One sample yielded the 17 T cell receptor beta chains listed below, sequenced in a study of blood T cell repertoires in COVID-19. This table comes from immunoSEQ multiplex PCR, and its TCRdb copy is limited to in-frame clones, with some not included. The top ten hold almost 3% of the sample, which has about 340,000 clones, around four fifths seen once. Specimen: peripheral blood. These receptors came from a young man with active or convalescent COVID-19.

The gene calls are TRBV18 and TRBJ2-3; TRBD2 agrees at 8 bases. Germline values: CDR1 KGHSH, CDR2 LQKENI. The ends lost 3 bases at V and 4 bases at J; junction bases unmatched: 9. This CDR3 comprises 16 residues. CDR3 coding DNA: TGTGCCAGCTCACCCGGACTAGCTTTACAGTCAGATACGCAGTATTTT. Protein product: CASSPGLALQSDTQYF.

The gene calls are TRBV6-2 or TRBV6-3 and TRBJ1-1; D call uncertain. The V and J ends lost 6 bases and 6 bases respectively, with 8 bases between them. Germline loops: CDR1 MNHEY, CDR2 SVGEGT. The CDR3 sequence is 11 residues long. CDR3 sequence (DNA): TGTGCCAGCAGCCGCCAGGCTGAAGCTTTCTTT. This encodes CASSRQAEAFF.

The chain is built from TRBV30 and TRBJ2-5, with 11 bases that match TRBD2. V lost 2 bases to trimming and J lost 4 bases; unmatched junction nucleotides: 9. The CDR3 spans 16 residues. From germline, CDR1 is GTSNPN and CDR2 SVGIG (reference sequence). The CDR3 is CAWSPSSGRLTETQYF. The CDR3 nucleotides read TGTGCCTGGAGTCCTTCTAGCGGGAGGCTTACAGAGACCCAGTACTTC. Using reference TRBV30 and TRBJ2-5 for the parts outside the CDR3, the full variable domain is SQTIHQWPATLVQPVGSPLSLECTVEGTSNPNLYWYRQAAGRGLQLLFYSVGIGQISSEVPQNLSASRPQDRQFILSSKKLLLSDSGFYLCAWSPSSGRLTETQYFGPGTRLLVL.

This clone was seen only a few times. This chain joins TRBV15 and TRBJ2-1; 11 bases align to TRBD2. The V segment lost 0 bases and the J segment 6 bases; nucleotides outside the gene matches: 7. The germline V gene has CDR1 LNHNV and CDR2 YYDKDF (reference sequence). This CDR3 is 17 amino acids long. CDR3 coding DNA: TGTGCCACCAGCAGAGATGGGCTAGCGGGAGGAAGCAATGAGCAGTTCTTC. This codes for CATSRDGLAGGSNEQFF.

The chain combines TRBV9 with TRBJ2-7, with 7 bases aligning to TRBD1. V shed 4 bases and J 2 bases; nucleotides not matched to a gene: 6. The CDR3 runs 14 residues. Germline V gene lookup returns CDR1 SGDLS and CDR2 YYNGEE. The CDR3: CASSFRTGTYEQYF. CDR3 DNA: TGTGCCAGCAGCTTCCGGACAGGAACCTACGAGCAGTACTTC.

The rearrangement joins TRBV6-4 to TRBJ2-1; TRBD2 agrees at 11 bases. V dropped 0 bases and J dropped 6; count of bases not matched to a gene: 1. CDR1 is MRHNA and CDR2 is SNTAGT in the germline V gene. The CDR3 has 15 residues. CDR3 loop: CASSDSSGGANEQFF. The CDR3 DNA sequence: TGTGCCAGCAGTGACTCTAGCGGGGGGGCCAATGAGCAGTTCTTC.

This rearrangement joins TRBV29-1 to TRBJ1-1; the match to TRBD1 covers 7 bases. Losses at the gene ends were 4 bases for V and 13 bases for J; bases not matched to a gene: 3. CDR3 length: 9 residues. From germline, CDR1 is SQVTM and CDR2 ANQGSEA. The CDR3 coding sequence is TGCAGCGTTGGGAGGGGGCTTTTCTTT. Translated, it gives CSVGRGLFF.

The CDR3, as DNA: TGCAGCGTGGACCCCTGGGGCGCAGCTTTCTTT. Its translation is CSVDPWGAAFF. V and J are TRBV29-1 and TRBJ1-1; D is possibly TRBD1 (5 bases). Germline V gene sequence: CDR1 SQVTM, CDR2 ANQGSEA. The V end lost 6 bases, the J end lost 10 bases, and 15 bases lay between the germline ends. The CDR3 sequence is 11 residues long. Full variable domain (remainder filled in from reference TRBV29-1 and TRBJ1-1): SAVISQKPSRDICQRGTSLTIQCQVDSQVTMMFWYRQQPGQSLTLIATANQGSEATYESGFVIDKFPISRPNLTFSTLTVSNMSPEDSSIYLCSVDPWGAAFFGQGTRLTVV.

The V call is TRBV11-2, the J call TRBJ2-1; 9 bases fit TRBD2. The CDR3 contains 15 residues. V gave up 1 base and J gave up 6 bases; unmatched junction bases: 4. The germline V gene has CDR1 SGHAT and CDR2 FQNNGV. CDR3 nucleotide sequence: TGTGCCAGCAGCTTAGGTAGCGGGGGACTCAATGAGCAGTTCTTC. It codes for CASSLGSGGLNEQFF.

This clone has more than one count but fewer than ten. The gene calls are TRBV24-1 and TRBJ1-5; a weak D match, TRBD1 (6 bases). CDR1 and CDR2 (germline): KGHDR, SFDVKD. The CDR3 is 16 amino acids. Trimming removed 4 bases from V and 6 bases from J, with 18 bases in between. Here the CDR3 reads CATSDNTGTTAQPQHF. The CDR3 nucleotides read TGTGCCACCAGTGACAATACAGGGACAACCGCTCAGCCCCAGCATTTT.

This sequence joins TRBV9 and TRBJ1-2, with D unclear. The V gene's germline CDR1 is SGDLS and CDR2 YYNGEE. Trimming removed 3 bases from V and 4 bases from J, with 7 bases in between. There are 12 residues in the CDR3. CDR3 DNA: TGTGCCAGCAGCGGGACTTTCTATGGCTACACCTTC. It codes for CASSGTFYGYTF.

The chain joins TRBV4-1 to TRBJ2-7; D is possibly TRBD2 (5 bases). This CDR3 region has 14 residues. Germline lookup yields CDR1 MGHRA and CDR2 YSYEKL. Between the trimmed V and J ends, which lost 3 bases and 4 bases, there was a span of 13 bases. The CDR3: CASSQDSSRYEQYF. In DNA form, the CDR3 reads TGCGCCAGCAGCCAGGACTCGTCGAGGTACGAGCAGTACTTC.

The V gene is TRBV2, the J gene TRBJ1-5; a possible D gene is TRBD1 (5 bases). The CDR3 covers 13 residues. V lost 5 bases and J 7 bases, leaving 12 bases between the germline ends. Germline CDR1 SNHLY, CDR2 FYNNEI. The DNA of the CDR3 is TGTGCCAGCAGTACAGGCTTGCAACAGCCCCAGCATTTT. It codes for CASSTGLQQPQHF.

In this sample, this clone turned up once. The CDR3, as DNA: TGCAGTGCCCGACTCCCGGGGGGCTACACCTTC. Translating it yields CSARLPGGYTF. The rearrangement uses TRBV20-1 and TRBJ1-2; D is ambiguous. Trimming left V 6 bases short and J 8 bases short, with 13 bases between. The CDR3 is made up of 11 amino acids. Germline V lookup: CDR1 DFQATT, CDR2 SNEGSKA (reference sequence).

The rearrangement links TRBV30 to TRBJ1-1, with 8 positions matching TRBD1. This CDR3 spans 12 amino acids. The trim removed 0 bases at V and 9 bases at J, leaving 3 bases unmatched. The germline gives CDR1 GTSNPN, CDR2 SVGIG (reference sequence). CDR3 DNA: TGTGCCTGGAGTGTGTCAGGGGGCCAAGCTTTCTTT. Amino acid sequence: CAWSVSGGQAFF.

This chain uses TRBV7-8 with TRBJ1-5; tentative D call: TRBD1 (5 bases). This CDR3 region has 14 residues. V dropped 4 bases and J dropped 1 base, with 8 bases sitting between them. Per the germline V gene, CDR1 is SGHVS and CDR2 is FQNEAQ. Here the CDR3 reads CASSWAGSNQPQHF. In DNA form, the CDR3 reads TGTGCCAGCAGCTGGGCAGGGAGCAATCAGCCCCAGCATTTT.

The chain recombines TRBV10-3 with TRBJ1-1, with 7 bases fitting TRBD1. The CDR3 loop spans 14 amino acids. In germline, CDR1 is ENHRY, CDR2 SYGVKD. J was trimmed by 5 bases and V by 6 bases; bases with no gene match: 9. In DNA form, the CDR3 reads TGTGCCATCAGCCTTGAGGGGGCGCAGACTGAAGCTTTCTTT. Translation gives CAISLEGAQTEAFF.